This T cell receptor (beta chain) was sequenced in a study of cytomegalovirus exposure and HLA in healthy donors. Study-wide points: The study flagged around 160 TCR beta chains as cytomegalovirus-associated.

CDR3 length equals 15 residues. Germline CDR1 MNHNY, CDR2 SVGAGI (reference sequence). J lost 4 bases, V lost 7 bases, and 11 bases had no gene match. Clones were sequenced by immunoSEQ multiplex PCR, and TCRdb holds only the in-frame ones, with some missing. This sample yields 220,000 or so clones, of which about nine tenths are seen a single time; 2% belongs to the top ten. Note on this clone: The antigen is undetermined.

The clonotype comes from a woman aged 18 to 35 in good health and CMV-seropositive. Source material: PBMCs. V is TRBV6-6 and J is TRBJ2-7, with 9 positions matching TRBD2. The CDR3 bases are TGTGCCAGCACCCCTCCGGCTAGCGGGATTTACGAGCAGTACTTC. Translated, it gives CASTPPASGIYEQYF.